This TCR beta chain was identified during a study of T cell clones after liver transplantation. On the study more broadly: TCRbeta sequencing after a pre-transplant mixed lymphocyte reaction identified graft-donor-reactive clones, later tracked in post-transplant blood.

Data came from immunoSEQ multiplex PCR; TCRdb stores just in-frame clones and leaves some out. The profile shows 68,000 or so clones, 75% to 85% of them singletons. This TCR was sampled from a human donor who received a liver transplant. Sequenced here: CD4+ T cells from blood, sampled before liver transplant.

CDR3 in amino acids: CASSGRADEQYF. CDR3 sequence (DNA): TGTGCCAGTAGCGGGAGGGCCGACGAGCAGTACTTC. The chain is built from TRBV19 and TRBJ2-7, with TRBD2 identical over 8 bases. The trim removed 6 bases at V and 5 bases at J, leaving 3 bases unmatched. This CDR3 has 12 residues. Germline CDR1 is LNHDA and CDR2 is SQIVND (reference sequence).